These 20 T cell receptor beta chains originate from one sample sequenced in a study of post-analysis software for immune sequencing data. Whole-study results and caveats: Controls had lower frequencies than patients of about five TRBV segments, which included TRBV5-6, TRBV5-1 and TRBV20-1.

These TCRs are of unknown antigen specificity. Prepared TCR beta cDNA libraries contained unique molecular identifiers. TCRdb reprocessed the PCR reads with MiXCR, giving one entry per CDR3 protein. The data hold about 820,000 distinct CDR3 sequences, with around 50% observed a single time. Source material: blood. The receptors here all came from a girl aged 5-17 years with multiple sclerosis.

The chain uses TRBV6-6 and TRBJ1-2; possibly TRBD1 for D (6 bases). Germline CDR1 and CDR2: MNHNY and SVGAGI (reference sequence). The CDR3 spans 12 residues. CDR3: CTLKGGGSGYTF. Written as DNA, the CDR3 is TGTACTTTGAAGGGGGGGGGCAGTGGCTACACCTTC.

V usage is TRBV5-1 and J usage is TRBJ2-7; D perhaps matches TRBD2 (5 bases). Germline CDR1 is SGHRS and CDR2 is YFSETQ. The CDR3 loop spans 15 amino acids. V lost 0 bases and J lost 3, with 13 bases in between. The CDR3 nucleotides are TGCGCCAGCAGCTTGGTTTCTGGAACTAGCTACGAGCAGTACTTC. Its protein is CASSLVSGTSYEQYF. Based on the CDR3 plus reference TRBV5-1 and TRBJ2-7, the full variable domain is KAGVTQTPRYLIKTRGQQVTLSCSPISGHRSVSWYQQTPGQGLQFLFEYFSETQRNKGNFPGRFSGRQFSNSRSEMNVSTLELGDSALYLCASSLVSGTSYEQYFGPGTRLTVT.

The V call is TRBV13, the J call TRBJ2-3, with TRBD1 identical over 11 bases. This CDR3 comprises 17 residues. With 5 bases clipped from V and 4 bases from J, the junction kept 11 bases outside the gene matches. Germline V gene lookup returns CDR1 PRHDT and CDR2 FYEKMQ (reference sequence). CDR3 bases: TGTGCCAGCAGCCCACCCCGGACAGGGGGCTACGCAGATACGCAGTATTTT. It specifies CASSPPRTGGYADTQYF.

This clonotype was counted between two and nine times. The rearrangement uses TRBV29-1 and TRBJ2-3, with 7 nucleotides matching TRBD1. Germline values: CDR1 SQVTM, CDR2 ANQGSEA. CDR3 length: 15 residues. V gave up 3 bases and J gave up 4 bases; unmatched junction bases: 10. CDR3 nucleotide sequence: TGCAGCGTTGAGGTCAGGGGGAAATCGTCAGATACGCAGTATTTT. Its protein is CSVEVRGKSSDTQYF.

In its sample, this clonotype was seen a few times. The chain recombines TRBV18 with TRBJ2-7, with TRBD2 matching over 7 bases. In germline, CDR1 is KGHSH, CDR2 LQKENI. The CDR3 extends over 15 amino acids. With V trimmed by 3 bases and J by 0 bases, 5 bases remained unmatched. The CDR3 region has the DNA TGTGCCAGCTCACCTTCCGGACTAGACTCCTACGAGCAGTACTTC. Its translation is CASSPSGLDSYEQYF.

The rearrangement joins TRBV4-1 to TRBJ1-2; D is unclear. The CDR3 totals 15 residues. In germline, CDR1 is MGHRA, CDR2 YSYEKL. The ends were cut back, 1 base at V and 6 bases at J, with 15 bases in the middle. The CDR3 is CASSQGPTEPHGYTF. In DNA, the CDR3 is TGCGCCAGCAGCCAAGGTCCCACTGAGCCACATGGCTACACCTTC.

The chain is built from TRBV24-1 and TRBJ2-7; D not certain. V was trimmed by 9 bases and J by 0 bases, leaving 11 bases between them. The length of the CDR3 is 13 residues. The germline gives CDR1 KGHDR, CDR2 SFDVKD. The CDR3 here is CATRSRSSYEQYF. CDR3 coding DNA: TGTGCCACCCGTTCCAGAAGCTCCTACGAGCAGTACTTC.

A few counts support this clonotype. The chain joins TRBV20-1 to TRBJ2-5; 7 positions agree with TRBD2. The trim removed 3 bases at V and 5 bases at J, leaving 12 bases unmatched. This CDR3 region has 15 residues. Germline values: CDR1 DFQATT, CDR2 SNEGSKA (reference sequence). The CDR3 loop reads CSASVGTTYLETQYF. CDR3 DNA: TGCAGTGCTAGCGTCGGGACTACCTACTTGGAGACCCAGTACTTC.

With respect to this clonotype: One junction end does not reproduce the germline sequence, and a read error may be involved. The chain is built from TRBV12-3 or TRBV12-4 and TRBJ1-2; D ambiguous. This CDR3 region has 16 residues. This CDR3 is CASSLEGQAFDYGYTF. CDR3 in DNA: TGTGCCAGCAGTTTAGAGGGCCAGGCGTTTGACTATGGCTACACCTTT.

The chain combines TRBV20-1 with TRBJ2-7; 9 positions match TRBD1. CDR1 is DFQATT, CDR2 SNEGSKA, per germline (reference sequence). V gave up 1 base and J gave up 4 bases; unmatched junction bases: 8. The CDR3 has 15 amino acids. CDR3 DNA sequence: TGCAGTGCTAGAGGGGGGAGACAGGGGGGTTACGAGCAGTACTTC. Residues: CSARGGRQGGYEQYF.

This clonotype has a handful of counts. The DNA of the CDR3 is TGTGCCAGCAGTTACTCGGGGCTAGCGGGATACGAGCAGTACTTC. It encodes CASSYSGLAGYEQYF. The chain links TRBV6-5 to TRBJ2-7; 9 bases map to TRBD2. The V and J ends lost 0 bases and 4 bases, in that order; junction bases with no gene match: 4. Germline V CDR1 and CDR2: MNHEY, SVGAGI. The CDR3 spans 15 residues.

CDR3 in DNA: TGTGCCAGCAGCCGGGAGGGCCCCGGCGGCAATGAGCAGTTCTTC. As protein: CASSREGPGGNEQFF. The chain recombines TRBV5-4 with TRBJ2-1; 8 positions match TRBD2. V lost 4 bases and J lost 6; bases outside the gene matches: 9. Germline CDR1 is SGHNT and CDR2 is YYREEE (reference sequence). The CDR3 has 15 amino acids.

A single count supports this clonotype. CDR3 sequence reads: CASSAHGGQETQYF. The CDR3 DNA reads as TGCGCCAGCAGCGCACATGGAGGGCAAGAGACCCAGTACTTC. The rearrangement joins TRBV5-1 to TRBJ2-5; the D gene is possibly TRBD2 (6 bases). The CDR3 sequence is 14 residues long. Trimming removed 4 bases from V and 2 bases from J, with 12 bases in between. CDR1 SGHRS and CDR2 YFSETQ come from the germline V gene.

This clonotype appeared a few times. The chain links TRBV6-6 to TRBJ2-7; D is uncertain. Germline V gene data show CDR1 as MNHNY and CDR2 as SVGAGI (reference sequence). The CDR3 spans 13 residues. V was pared by 4 bases and J by 2 bases, with 9 bases between. The CDR3 region is CASSLEIPYEQYF. The CDR3 region has the DNA TGTGCCAGCAGTTTGGAGATACCCTACGAGCAGTACTTC.

Concerning this clonotype: One junction end does not reproduce the germline sequence, and a read error may be involved. The gene calls are TRBV28 and TRBJ2-3; TRBD1 matches 7 bases. Germline CDR1 is MDHEN and CDR2 is SYDVKM. This CDR3 is 14 amino acids long. Written as DNA, the CDR3 is TGTGCCTGCAGTTTTGGGACAGGCACAGATACGCAGTATTTT. Protein sequence: CACSFGTGTDTQYF.

This clonotype came up many times. The chain combines TRBV12-3 or TRBV12-4 with TRBJ2-5, with 12 bases matching TRBD2. With 5 bases clipped from V and 4 bases from J, the junction kept 5 bases outside the gene matches. CDR3 size: 15 residues. CDR3 DNA sequence: TGTGCCAGCAGTCCTGGACTAGCGGGGTTAGAGACCCAGTACTTC. This translates into CASSPGLAGLETQYF.

This clonotype occurred many times. The J gene is TRBJ2-4, the V gene TRBV4-1; a possible D gene is TRBD2 (5 bases). CDR1 MGHRA and CDR2 YSYEKL come from the germline V gene. This CDR3 has 17 amino acids. Trimming took 0 bases from V and 0 from J, leaving 12 bases between them. The CDR3 sequence: CASSQDSEGRAKNIQYF. The CDR3 DNA sequence: TGCGCCAGCAGCCAAGATAGTGAGGGTCGAGCCAAAAACATTCAGTACTTC.

The chain is built from TRBV7-2 and TRBJ1-5; D may be TRBD1 (5 bases). CDR1 and CDR2 from the germline V gene are SGHTA and FQGNSA. Trimming cost V 6 bases and J 8 bases, with 11 bases left between them. The CDR3 length is 12 residues. CDR3 in amino acids: CASRGDGKPQHF. CDR3 bases: TGTGCCAGCAGAGGGGACGGGAAGCCCCAGCATTTT.

V usage is TRBV19 and J usage is TRBJ1-1; D uncertain. This CDR3 comprises 14 residues. Germline loops: CDR1 LNHDA, CDR2 SQIVND (reference sequence). V was pared by 7 bases and J by 4 bases, with 16 bases between. The CDR3 sequence is CASKEEALSTEAFF. In DNA, the CDR3 is TGTGCCAGTAAGGAGGAGGCTCTTAGCACTGAAGCTTTCTTT.

In its sample, this clonotype was seen a few times. The chain combines TRBV7-2 with TRBJ2-4; the D call may be TRBD1 or TRBD2 (6 bases each). This CDR3 has 12 residues. Germline V gives CDR1 SGHTA, CDR2 FQGNSA. The V and J ends lost 5 bases and 8 bases respectively, with 10 bases between them. CDR3 amino acids: CASSLRGDIQYF. CDR3 bases: TGTGCCAGCAGCCTGAGGGGGGACATTCAGTACTTC.